This T cell receptor beta chain is from a study of beta chain features in type 1 diabetes. Study in general: Cells sorted and examined across all samples totaled 90 million to 120 million. Study-wide results and caveats: It was not settled here whether HLA type affects TCRB rearrangement. Type 1 diabetes patients had TCRB CDR3s that were shorter (moderately but significantly so) in all four CD4+ subsets. Insertion counts at VDJ junctions were lower in type 1 diabetes patients, who also showed more deletions there.

CDR3 length equals 13 residues. Per the germline V gene, CDR1 is SGHTA and CDR2 is FQGNSA. The V end was cut by 3 bases, the J end by 3 bases, with 9 bases between. CD4+ naive, central memory, regulatory and stem cell-like memory subsets were isolated by sorting on CD45RO/CCR7/CD25/CD127/CD95/CD27. Expressed TCRB transcripts were sequenced because the isolated RNA had all been reverse transcribed beforehand. TCRdb keeps only in-frame clones here, not all; method: immunoSEQ multiplex PCR. The sample has 20,000 to 25,000 clones, less than 75% seen once. This clone was found a few times. Antigen: not known.

This TCR derives from a man aged 18 to 29 with type 1 diabetes. Sequenced input: stem cell memory CD4+ T cells from blood. The rearrangement links TRBV7-2 to TRBJ2-7; D gene ambiguous. The CDR3 sequence: CASSFARNYEQYF. CDR3 DNA sequence: TGTGCCAGCAGCTTCGCTAGGAACTACGAGCAGTACTTC.